This T cell receptor beta chain was obtained from a study of blood T cell repertoires in COVID-19. On the study more broadly: Both acute and convalescent COVID-19 samples were obtained from the United States, Italy and Spain.

In the authors' methods: Scientists estimated how many nucleated cells there were by amplifying reference gene primers. Profiling relied on immunoSEQ multiplex PCR, and the TCRdb table lists in-frame clones only, not all of them. Clonal size and the V and J genes are those of that table, whereas D and trimming came from the DNA. This table holds around 65,000 clones, almost 80% found once. Germline V gene data show CDR1 as SNHLY and CDR2 as FYNNEI. The V gene lost 6 bases and the J gene lost 7 bases, with 18 bases spanning the gap. The CDR3 is 14 amino acids. The rearrangement joins TRBV2 to TRBJ2-5; a possible D gene is TRBD2 (6 bases). The clonotype was recovered from a man aged 55 to 69 with acute or convalescent COVID-19. What was sequenced was peripheral blood. CDR3 nucleotides: TGTGCCAGCAGCGTGCAGGGAGGTACCGGGACCCAGTACTTC. It translates to CASSVQGGTGTQYF.